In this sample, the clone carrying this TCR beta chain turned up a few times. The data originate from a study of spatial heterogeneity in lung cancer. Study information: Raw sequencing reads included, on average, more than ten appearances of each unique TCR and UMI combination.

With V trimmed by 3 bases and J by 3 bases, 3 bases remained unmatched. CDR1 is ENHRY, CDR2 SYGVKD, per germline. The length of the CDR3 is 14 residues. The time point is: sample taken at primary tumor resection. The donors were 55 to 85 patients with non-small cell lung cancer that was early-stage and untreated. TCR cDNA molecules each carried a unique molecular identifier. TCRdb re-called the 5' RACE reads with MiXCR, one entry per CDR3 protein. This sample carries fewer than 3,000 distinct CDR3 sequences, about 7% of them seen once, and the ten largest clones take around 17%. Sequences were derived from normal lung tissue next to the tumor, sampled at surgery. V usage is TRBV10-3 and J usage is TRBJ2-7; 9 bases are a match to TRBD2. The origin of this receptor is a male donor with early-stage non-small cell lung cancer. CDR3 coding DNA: TGTGCCATCAGTGACGGGACTAGCCACTACGAGCAGTACTTC. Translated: CAISDGTSHYEQYF.